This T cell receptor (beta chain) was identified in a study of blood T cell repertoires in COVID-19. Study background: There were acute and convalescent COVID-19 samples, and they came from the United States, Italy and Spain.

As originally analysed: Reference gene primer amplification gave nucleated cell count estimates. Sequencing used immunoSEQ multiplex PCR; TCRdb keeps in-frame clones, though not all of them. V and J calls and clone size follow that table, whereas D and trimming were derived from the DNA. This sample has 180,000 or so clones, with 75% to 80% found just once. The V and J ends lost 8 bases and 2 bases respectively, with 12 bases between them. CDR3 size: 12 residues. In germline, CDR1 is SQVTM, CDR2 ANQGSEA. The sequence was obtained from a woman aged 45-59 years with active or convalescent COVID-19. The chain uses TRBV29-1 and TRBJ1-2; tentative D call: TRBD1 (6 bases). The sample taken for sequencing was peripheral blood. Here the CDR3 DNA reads TGCAGCTTGCCCGGACAGAACTATGGCTACACCTTC. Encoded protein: CSLPGQNYGYTF.